This T cell receptor (beta chain) was recorded in a study of immune evolution from preneoplasia to lung adenocarcinoma. Whole-study findings and limits: Later-stage lesions appeared to have more T cells, more diversity, less clonality. Top clone frequencies peaked in normal lung, apparently declining through invasive adenocarcinoma. Highest clonality occurred in KRAS-mutant, not EGFR-mutant or double wild-type, nodules.

TCRdb keeps only in-frame clones here, not all; method: immunoSEQ multiplex PCR. The sample lists some 7,700 clones, 75% to 90% occurring once. A word on this clone: Its antigen is not known.

V lost 0 bases, J lost 1 base, and 7 bases lay in between. This CDR3 comprises 14 residues. Germline assignment: CDR1 SGHRS and CDR2 YFSETQ. This rearrangement joins TRBV5-1 to TRBJ1-1; D unclear. The sequencing input was FFPE minimally invasive lung adenocarcinoma tissue. The sequence derives from an older donor with lung adenocarcinoma. CDR3 sequence: CASSLANKNTEAFF. The CDR3 coding sequence is TGCGCCAGCAGCTTGGCGAACAAGAACACTGAAGCTTTCTTT. The variable domain in full, with the rest retrieved from reference TRBV5-1 and TRBJ1-1, is KAGVTQTPRYLIKTRGQQVTLSCSPISGHRSVSWYQQTPGQGLQFLFEYFSETQRNKGNFPGRFSGRQFSNSRSEMNVSTLELGDSALYLCASSLANKNTEAFFGQGTRLTVV.